These 3 T cell receptor beta chains originate from one sample sequenced in a study of blood T cell repertoires in COVID-19. The assay was immunoSEQ multiplex PCR, and TCRdb's table has in-frame clones only and misses some. Here the sample spans around 400,000 clones, roughly 80% being singletons. The sequenced sample was PBMCs or T cells enriched from blood (not recorded which). The source of these receptors is a woman in her forties or fifties who had recovered from COVID-19.

This chain links TRBV9 with TRBJ2-5; 8 nucleotides agree with TRBD1. The CDR3 length is 14 residues. V lost 3 bases, J lost 5 bases, and 6 bases stayed unmatched. Per the germline V gene, CDR1 is SGDLS and CDR2 is YYNGEE. Written as DNA, the CDR3 is TGTGCCAGCAGCGAGGACAGGGTGAGGGAGACCCAGTACTTC. Translated: CASSEDRVRETQYF. The full variable domain, in which reference TRBV9 and TRBJ2-5 provide the parts outside the CDR3, is DSGVTQTPKHLITATGQRVTLRCSPRSGDLSVYWYQQSLDQGLQFLIQYYNGEERAKGNILERFSAQQFPDLHSELNLSSLELGDSALYFCASSEDRVRETQYFGPGTRLLVL.

The chain employs TRBV7-9 and TRBJ2-7; 11 bases are shared with TRBD2. The V and J ends lost 4 bases and 2 bases, in that order; junction bases with no gene match: 1. The CDR3 spans 14 residues. CDR1 is SEHNR, CDR2 FQNEAQ, per germline (reference sequence). This CDR3 is CASSSGLAAYEQYF. Written as DNA, the CDR3 is TGTGCCAGCAGCTCGGGACTAGCGGCCTACGAGCAGTACTTC.

V gene TRBV27 combines with J gene TRBJ1-2, with 10 bases fitting TRBD1. Trimming cost V 4 bases and J 5 bases; bases outside gene matches: 4. The CDR3 runs 14 residues. The germline V gene has CDR1 MNHEY and CDR2 SMNVEV (reference sequence). DNA for the CDR3: TGTGCCAGCAGTTGGGACAGGGGTGGGTATGGCTACACCTTC. Its protein product is CASSWDRGGYGYTF.